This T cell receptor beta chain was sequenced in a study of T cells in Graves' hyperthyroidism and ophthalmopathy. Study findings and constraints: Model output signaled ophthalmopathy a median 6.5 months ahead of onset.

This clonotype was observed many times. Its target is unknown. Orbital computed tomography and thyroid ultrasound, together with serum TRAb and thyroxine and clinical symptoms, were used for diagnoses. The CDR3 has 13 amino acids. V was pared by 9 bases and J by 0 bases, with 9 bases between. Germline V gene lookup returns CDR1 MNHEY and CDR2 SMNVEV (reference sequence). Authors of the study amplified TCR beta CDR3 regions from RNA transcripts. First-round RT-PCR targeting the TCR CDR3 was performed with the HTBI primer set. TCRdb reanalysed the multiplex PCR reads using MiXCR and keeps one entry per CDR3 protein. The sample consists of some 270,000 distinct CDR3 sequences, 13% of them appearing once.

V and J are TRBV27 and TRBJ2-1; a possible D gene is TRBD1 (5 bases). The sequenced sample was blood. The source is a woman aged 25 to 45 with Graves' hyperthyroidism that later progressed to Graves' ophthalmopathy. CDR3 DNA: TGTGCCAGTGGGGCCTTCTCCTACAATGAGCAGTTCTTC. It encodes CASGAFSYNEQFF.